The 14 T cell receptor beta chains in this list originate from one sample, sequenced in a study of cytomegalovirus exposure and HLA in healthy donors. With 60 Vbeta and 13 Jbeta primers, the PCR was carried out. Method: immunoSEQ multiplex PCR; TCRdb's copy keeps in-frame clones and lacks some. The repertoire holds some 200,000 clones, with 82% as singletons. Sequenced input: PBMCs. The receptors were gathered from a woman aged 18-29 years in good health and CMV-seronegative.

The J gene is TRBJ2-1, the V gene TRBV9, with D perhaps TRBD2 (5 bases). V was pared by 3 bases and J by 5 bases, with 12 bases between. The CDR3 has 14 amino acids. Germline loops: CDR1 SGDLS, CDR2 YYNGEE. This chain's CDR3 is CASSEEDPNNEQFF. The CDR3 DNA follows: TGTGCCAGCAGCGAGGAGGACCCCAACAATGAGCAGTTCTTC.

The CDR3 nucleotides are TGTGCCTGGAGTGTACGGACAGAGCAGTACTTC. It codes for CAWSVRTEQYF. This chain connects TRBV30 to TRBJ2-7, with TRBD1 as a possible D gene (5 bases). Looked up from germline, CDR1 is GTSNPN and CDR2 is SVGIG (reference sequence). Trimming pared 0 bases from V and 7 bases from J, leaving 7 bases between. The CDR3 length is 11 residues.

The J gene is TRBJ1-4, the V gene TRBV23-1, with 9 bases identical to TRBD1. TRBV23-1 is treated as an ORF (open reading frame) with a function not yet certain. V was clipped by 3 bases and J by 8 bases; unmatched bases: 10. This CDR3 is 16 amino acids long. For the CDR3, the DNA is TGCGCCAGCAGTCACCACGGACAGGGGTTCAGCGAAAAACTGTTTTTT. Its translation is CASSHHGQGFSEKLFF.

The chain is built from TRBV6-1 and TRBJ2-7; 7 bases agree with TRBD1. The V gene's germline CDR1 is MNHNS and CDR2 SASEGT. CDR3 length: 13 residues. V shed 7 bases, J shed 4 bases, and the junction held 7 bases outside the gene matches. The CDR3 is CASIQGVPYEQYF. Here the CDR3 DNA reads TGTGCCAGCATTCAGGGGGTTCCTTACGAGCAGTACTTC.

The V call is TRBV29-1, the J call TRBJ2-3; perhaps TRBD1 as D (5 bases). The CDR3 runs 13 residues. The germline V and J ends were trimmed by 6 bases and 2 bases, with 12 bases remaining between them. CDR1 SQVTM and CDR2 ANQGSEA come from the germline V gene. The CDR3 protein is CSVDREFTDTQYF. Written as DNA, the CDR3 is TGCAGCGTCGACAGAGAGTTCACAGATACGCAGTATTTT.

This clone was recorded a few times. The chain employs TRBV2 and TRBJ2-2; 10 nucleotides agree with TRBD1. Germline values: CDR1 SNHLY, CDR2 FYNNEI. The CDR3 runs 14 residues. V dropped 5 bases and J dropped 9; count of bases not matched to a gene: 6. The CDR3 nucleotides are TGTGCCAGCAGTTCGGGACAGGGGATCCGGGAGCTGTTTTTT. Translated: CASSSGQGIRELFF. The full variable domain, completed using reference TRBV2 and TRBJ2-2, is EPEVTQTPSHQVTQMGQEVILRCVPISNHLYFYWYRQILGQKVEFLVSFYNNEISEKSEIFDDQFSVERPDGSNFTLKIRSTKLEDSAMYFCASSSGQGIRELFFGEGSRLTVL.

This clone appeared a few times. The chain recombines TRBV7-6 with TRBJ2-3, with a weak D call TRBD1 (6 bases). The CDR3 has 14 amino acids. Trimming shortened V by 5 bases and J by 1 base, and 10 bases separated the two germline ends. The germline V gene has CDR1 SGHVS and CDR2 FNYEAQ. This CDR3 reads CASSLQGGTDTQYF. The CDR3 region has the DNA TGTGCCAGCAGCCTACAGGGAGGCACAGATACGCAGTATTTT.

In DNA form, the CDR3 reads TGTGCCAGCAGCCTGTGGGCAACCGGGGAGCTGTTTTTT. It yields the protein CASSLWATGELFF. The genes are TRBV5-4 and TRBJ2-2, with D hard to call. CDR1 and CDR2 from the germline V gene are SGHNT and YYREEE (reference sequence). This CDR3 has 13 amino acids. Trimming left V 4 bases short and J 5 bases short, with 9 bases between. Complete variable domain (other parts from reference TRBV5-4 and TRBJ2-2): ETGVTQSPTHLIKTRGQQVTLRCSSQSGHNTVSWYQQALGQGPQFIFQYYREEENGRGNFPPRFSGLQFPNYSSELNVNALELDDSALYLCASSLWATGELFFGEGSRLTVL.

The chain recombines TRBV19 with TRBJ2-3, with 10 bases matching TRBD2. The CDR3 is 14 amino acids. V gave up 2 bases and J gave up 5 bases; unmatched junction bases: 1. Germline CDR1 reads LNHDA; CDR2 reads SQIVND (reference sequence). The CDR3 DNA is TGTGCCAGTAGTATACTAGCGGGAGTAGATACGCAGTATTTT. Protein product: CASSILAGVDTQYF.

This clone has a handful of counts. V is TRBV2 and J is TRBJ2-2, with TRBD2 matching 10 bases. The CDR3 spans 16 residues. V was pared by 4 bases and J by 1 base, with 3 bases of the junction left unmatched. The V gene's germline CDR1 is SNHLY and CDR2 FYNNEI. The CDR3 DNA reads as TGTGCCAGCAGTGTCCCTAGCGGGAGGAACACCGGGGAGCTGTTTTTT. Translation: CASSVPSGRNTGELFF.

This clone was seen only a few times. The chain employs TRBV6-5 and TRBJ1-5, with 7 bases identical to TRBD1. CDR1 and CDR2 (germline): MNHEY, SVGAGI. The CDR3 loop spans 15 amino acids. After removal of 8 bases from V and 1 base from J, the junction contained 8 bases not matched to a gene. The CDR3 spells CASQRDRWSNQPQHF. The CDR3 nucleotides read TGTGCCAGCCAAAGGGACAGATGGAGCAATCAGCCCCAGCATTTT.

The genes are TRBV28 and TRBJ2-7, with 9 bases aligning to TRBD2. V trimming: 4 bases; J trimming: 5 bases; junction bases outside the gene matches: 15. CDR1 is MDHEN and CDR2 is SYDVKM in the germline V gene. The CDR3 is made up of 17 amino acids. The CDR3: CASSYLRSGLAGNEQYV. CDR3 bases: TGTGCCAGCAGTTACTTACGCTCGGGACTAGCTGGGAACGAGCAGTACGTC.

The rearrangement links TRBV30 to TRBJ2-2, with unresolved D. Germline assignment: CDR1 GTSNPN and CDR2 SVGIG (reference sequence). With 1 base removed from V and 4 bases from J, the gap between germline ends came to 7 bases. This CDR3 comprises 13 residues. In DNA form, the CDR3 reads TGTGCCTGGAGTGCCATGTTCACCGGGGAGCTGTTTTTT. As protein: CAWSAMFTGELFF.

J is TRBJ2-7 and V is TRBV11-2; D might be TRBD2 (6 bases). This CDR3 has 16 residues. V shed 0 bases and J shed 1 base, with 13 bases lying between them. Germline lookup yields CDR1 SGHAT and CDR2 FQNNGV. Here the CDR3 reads CASSLDPGAISYEQYF. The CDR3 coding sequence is TGTGCCAGCAGCTTAGATCCGGGAGCAATATCCTACGAGCAGTACTTC.